The source of this TCR beta chain is a study of post-analysis software for immune sequencing data. Findings and caveats of the study: Normalized Chao1 diversity was significantly lower in multiple sclerosis patients than in controls. By F measure, strong co-clustering occurred among samples prepared in the same batch. Five or six TRBV segments, TRBV5-6, TRBV5-1 and TRBV20-1 among them, were found more frequent in patients than controls.

Of note for this clonotype: What it binds is unknown.

Germline V gives CDR1 SEHNR, CDR2 FQNEAQ (reference sequence). V was cut by 4 bases and J by 6 bases, with 16 bases left in between. CDR3 length: 15 residues. Researchers reported that TCR beta cDNA libraries carried unique molecular identifiers. TCRdb passed the PCR reads through MiXCR, listing each CDR3 protein once. Altogether around 770,000 distinct CDR3 sequences are present, around 45% being singletons, with the ten largest covering roughly 4.4%. Material: blood. The sequence derives from a girl between 10 and 17 years old with multiple sclerosis. The chain links TRBV7-9 to TRBJ2-1; no reliable D call. The CDR3 is CASSSDSGQTNEQFF. The DNA for the CDR3 is TGTGCCAGCAGCTCCGACTCCGGGCAGACCAATGAGCAGTTCTTC.